The sequence of this T cell receptor beta chain was determined in a study of CXCR3-negative and CXCR3-positive naive CD8 T cells. Findings and limits, study-wide: In both naive subsets diversity was comparably high, whereas memory CD8+ cells showed much lower diversity. Whereas memory cells differed, naive CXCR3-negative and CXCR3-positive cells shared similar TRBV-TRBJ usage. The naive subsets expressed comparable surface CD5, and the authors inferred TCR strength from TRB CDR3 properties. Relative to CXCR3-negative naive cells, CXCR3-positive naive cells had more hydrophobic TRB CDR3s.

The CDR3 spans 13 residues. Germline V gene data show CDR1 as SQVTM and CDR2 as ANQGSEA. A remark on this clonotype: The antigen is unknown.

Sorting yielded triplicates of about 280,000 cells for each CD8+ T cell subset. TRB cDNA was prepared as libraries by UMI-labeled 5' RACE. From the 5' RACE reads, TCRdb lists one entry per CDR3 protein and no DNA. The sample is made up of over 100,000 distinct CDR3 sequences, and the top ten hold about 0.35% of it. V is TRBV29-1 and J is TRBJ2-7. Sequencing used naive CXCR3+ CD8+ T cells from blood. Subset meaning: CD45RO-CCR7+CD27+CD95- naive CD8+ T cells expressing CXCR3 (TNR3+). This TCR was recovered from a human donor in good health. Some clones in this sample may be carry-over from other donors' samples. CDR3 region: CSVDDAGSYEQYF.